This T cell receptor (beta chain) was identified in a study of response to subunit inactivated influenza vaccine. TCRdb used MiXCR to reprocess the RT-PCR reads, holding one entry per CDR3 protein. The table lists just under 550,000 distinct CDR3 sequences, roughly a quarter of them singletons. This sample also belongs to another study, concerning T cells expressing NK-cell markers. Per that paper: Researchers built TCR beta cDNA using 5'RACE template switching with UMIs.

Specimen: CD4+ T cells sorted from PBMCs, collected 11 to 12 days after vaccination. This TCR came from a man in his fifties or sixties who received an inactivated influenza vaccine.

The CDR3 region has the DNA TGTGCCACCAGCAGACCAACAGGGAACTCCTACAATGAGCAGTTCTTC. Protein sequence: CATSRPTGNSYNEQFF. The V and J genes are TRBV15 and TRBJ2-1; TRBD1 is a possible D gene (6 bases). The germline CDR1 and CDR2 sequences are LNHNV and YYDKDF (reference sequence). The V end was cut by 2 bases, the J end by 0 bases, with 11 bases between. CDR3 length: 16 residues.